The 16 T cell receptor beta chains given below trace back to one sample, sequenced in a study of T cells in Graves' hyperthyroidism and ophthalmopathy. The source material, RNA transcripts, was used to amplify TCR beta CDR3 regions. The HTBI primer set drove a first-round RT-PCR of the TCR CDR3. TCRdb re-derived calls from the multiplex PCR reads in MiXCR, one entry per CDR3 protein. The sample has 250,000 to 300,000 distinct CDR3 sequences; roughly a fifth are singletons. Sequenced input: blood. These receptors originate from a man between 50 and 59 years old with Graves' ophthalmopathy.

The gene calls are TRBV20-1 and TRBJ1-2; maybe TRBD1 (6 bases). Trimming removed 0 bases at V and 6 bases at J, with 11 bases between. CDR3 length: 13 residues. Per germline, CDR1 DFQATT and CDR2 SNEGSKA (reference sequence). In DNA form, the CDR3 reads TGCAGTGCTAGAGATGGGAGGGGGGATGGCTACACCTTC. As protein: CSARDGRGDGYTF.

In this sample, this clonotype turned up many times. CDR3 coding DNA: TGCGCCAGCAGCCCCCGACAGAGGACGAACACCGGGGAGCTGTTTTTT. It yields the protein CASSPRQRTNTGELFF. The chain links TRBV5-1 to TRBJ2-2; TRBD1 is a possible D gene (5 bases). V lost 4 bases and J 0 bases, leaving 13 bases between the germline ends. The CDR3 contains 16 residues. CDR1 SGHRS and CDR2 YFSETQ come from the germline V gene. The full variable domain, completed using reference TRBV5-1 and TRBJ2-2, is KAGVTQTPRYLIKTRGQQVTLSCSPISGHRSVSWYQQTPGQGLQFLFEYFSETQRNKGNFPGRFSGRQFSNSRSEMNVSTLELGDSALYLCASSPRQRTNTGELFFGEGSRLTVL.

This clonotype was picked up many times. V and J are TRBV3-1 and TRBJ2-1, with D tentatively TRBD2 (6 bases). V was pared by 2 bases and J by 1 base, with 9 bases between. CDR1 LGHDT and CDR2 YNNKEL come from the germline V gene (reference sequence). The CDR3 extends over 15 amino acids. CDR3 residues: CASSQWRASYNEQFF. The CDR3 DNA follows: TGTGCCAGCAGCCAATGGAGGGCGTCCTACAATGAGCAGTTCTTC.

This clonotype was detected many times. The J gene is TRBJ2-7, the V gene TRBV2, with TRBD2 matching over 10 bases. Germline CDR1 SNHLY, CDR2 FYNNEI. Trimming at V came to 0 bases and at J to 2 bases, leaving 7 bases not matched to a gene. This CDR3 spans 17 amino acids. CDR3 protein: CASSEALLAGVTYEQYF. The CDR3 bases are TGTGCCAGCAGTGAAGCGCTTCTAGCGGGAGTGACCTACGAGCAGTACTTC. The entire variable domain, with the rest obtained from reference TRBV2 and TRBJ2-7, is as follows: EPEVTQTPSHQVTQMGQEVILRCVPISNHLYFYWYRQILGQKVEFLVSFYNNEISEKSEIFDDQFSVERPDGSNFTLKIRSTKLEDSAMYFCASSEALLAGVTYEQYFGPGTRLTVT.

This clonotype was detected many times. V and J are TRBV30 and TRBJ2-3; D unresolved. There are 11 residues in the CDR3. Trimming removed 8 bases from V and 3 bases from J, with 9 bases in between. The germline V gene has CDR1 GTSNPN and CDR2 SVGIG (reference sequence). CDR3 sequence (DNA): TGTGCCGGGTGGGGTACAGATACGCAGTATTTT. The encoded protein is CAGWGTDTQYF.

The chain uses TRBV11-2 and TRBJ1-4; 8 nucleotides align to TRBD1. Germline CDR1 reads SGHAT; CDR2 reads FQNNGV. V lost 2 bases, J lost 5 bases, and 10 bases stayed unmatched. The CDR3 is made up of 17 amino acids. The CDR3 DNA reads TGTGCCAGCAGCTTAAGCTTAGGACAGGGTTTAAATGAAAAACTGTTTTTT. This sequence encodes CASSLSLGQGLNEKLFF.

The chain recombines TRBV28 with TRBJ2-3; TRBD2 agrees at 12 bases. J was trimmed by 6 bases and V by 4 bases; bases with no gene match: 11. There are 17 residues in the CDR3. The germline gives CDR1 MDHEN, CDR2 SYDVKM. The DNA of the CDR3 is TGTGCCAGCAGTTCCCTAATGACTAGCGGGAGTGCCGATACGCAGTATTTT. Amino acids: CASSSLMTSGSADTQYF.

The rearrangement links TRBV6-1 to TRBJ1-4; D is possibly TRBD1 (6 bases). CDR1 MNHNS and CDR2 SASEGT come from the germline V gene. Trimming left V 9 bases short and J 0 bases short, with 14 bases between. The CDR3 has 15 amino acids. CDR3 coding DNA: TGTGCCAGTAGGACGGACAGAGCAACTAATGAAAAACTGTTTTTT. Its protein product is CASRTDRATNEKLFF.

This clonotype has a handful of counts. This chain links TRBV19 with TRBJ1-2; 9 bases fit TRBD1. This CDR3 is built from 14 residues. The ends lost 7 bases at V and 2 bases at J; junction bases unmatched: 5. CDR1 is LNHDA, CDR2 SQIVND, per germline (reference sequence). The CDR3 nucleotides read TGTGCCAGTAATTACAGGGGGCGCAACTATGGCTACACCTTC. The encoded protein is CASNYRGRNYGYTF.

This chain joins TRBV5-1 and TRBJ1-2; D might be TRBD1 (5 bases). Trimming pared 0 bases from V and 2 bases from J, leaving 8 bases between. This CDR3 is 14 amino acids long. CDR1 SGHRS and CDR2 YFSETQ come from the germline V gene. The CDR3 spells CASSLEGSNYGYTF. CDR3 DNA: TGCGCCAGCAGCTTGGAGGGGTCCAACTATGGCTACACCTTC.

This clonotype was detected ten times or more. The rearrangement joins TRBV28 to TRBJ2-2; a possible D gene is TRBD2 (5 bases). The germline V gene encodes CDR1 MDHEN and CDR2 SYDVKM. CDR3 length: 15 residues. Trimming removed 3 bases at V and 0 bases at J, with 8 bases between. The CDR3 DNA sequence: TGTGCCAGCAGTTTTTCCGGGGCGAACACCGGGGAGCTGTTTTTT. It codes for CASSFSGANTGELFF.

CDR3 amino acids: CASSLRLAGGTGELFF. For the CDR3, the DNA is TGTGCCAGCAGTCTAAGACTAGCGGGAGGCACCGGGGAGCTGTTTTTT. V usage is TRBV7-2 and J usage is TRBJ2-2; the match to TRBD2 covers 13 bases. After removal of 6 bases from V and 4 bases from J, the junction contained 5 bases not matched to a gene. CDR1 and CDR2 from the germline V gene are SGHTA and FQGNSA. This CDR3 has 16 amino acids. The whole variable domain, filled in from reference TRBV7-2 and TRBJ2-2, reads GAGVSQSPSNKVTEKGKDVELRCDPISGHTALYWYRQSLGQGLEFLIYFQGNSAPDKSGLPSDRFSAERTGGSVSTLTIQRTQQEDSAVYLCASSLRLAGGTGELFFGEGSRLTVL.

This sequence joins TRBV6-1 and TRBJ1-3; a weak D match, TRBD1 (5 bases). The CDR3 sequence is 14 residues long. Germline loops: CDR1 MNHNS, CDR2 SASEGT. Trimming took 6 bases from V and 4 from J, leaving 13 bases between them. Written as DNA, the CDR3 is TGTGCCAGCAGCTGGGACTTCCGAGGAAACACCATATATTTT. It encodes CASSWDFRGNTIYF.

For this clonotype: One end of the junction varies from germline; a read error may be responsible. The V gene is TRBV7-9, the J gene TRBJ2-7; 8 bases match TRBD1. The CDR3 loop spans 15 amino acids. From germline, CDR1 is SEHNR and CDR2 FQNEAQ (reference sequence). This chain's CDR3 is CAGSYIRTGSPEQYF. CDR3 sequence (DNA): TGTGCCGGCAGCTACATAAGGACAGGGAGCCCCGAGCAGTACTTC.

The sample holds a few counts of this clonotype. The chain has TRBV18 and TRBJ2-2; D possibly corresponds to TRBD1 (6 bases). Germline lookup yields CDR1 KGHSH and CDR2 LQKENI. Between the trimmed V and J ends, which lost 2 bases and 2 bases, there was a span of 9 bases. This CDR3 contains 15 residues. The CDR3, as DNA: TGTGCCAGCTCACCATCGGGACAAAACACCGGGGAGCTGTTTTTT. It yields the protein CASSPSGQNTGELFF.

This clonotype was found many times. This rearrangement joins TRBV5-1 to TRBJ2-7; D unresolved. The CDR3 has 12 amino acids. Germline CDR1 is SGHRS and CDR2 is YFSETQ. The V end was cut by 7 bases, the J end by 3 bases, with 11 bases between. The CDR3 nucleotides are TGCGCCAGCGCCAGTTCGGGCTACGAGCAGTACTTC. It specifies CASASSGYEQYF. Supplemented by reference TRBV5-1 and TRBJ2-7, the full variable domain reads KAGVTQTPRYLIKTRGQQVTLSCSPISGHRSVSWYQQTPGQGLQFLFEYFSETQRNKGNFPGRFSGRQFSNSRSEMNVSTLELGDSALYLCASASSGYEQYFGPGTRLTVT.